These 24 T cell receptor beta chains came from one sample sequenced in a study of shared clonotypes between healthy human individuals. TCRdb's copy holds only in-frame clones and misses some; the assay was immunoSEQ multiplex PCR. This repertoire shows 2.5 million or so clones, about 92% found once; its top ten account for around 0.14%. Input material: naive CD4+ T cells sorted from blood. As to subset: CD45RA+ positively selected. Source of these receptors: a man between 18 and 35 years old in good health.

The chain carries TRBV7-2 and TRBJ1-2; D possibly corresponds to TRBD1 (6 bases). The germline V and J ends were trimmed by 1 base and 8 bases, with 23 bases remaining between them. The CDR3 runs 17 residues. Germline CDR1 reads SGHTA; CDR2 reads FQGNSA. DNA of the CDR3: TGTGCCAGCAGCTTAGGGGGACGTATGAGGGGGTCGTCGGGCTACACCTTC. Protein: CASSLGGRMRGSSGYTF.

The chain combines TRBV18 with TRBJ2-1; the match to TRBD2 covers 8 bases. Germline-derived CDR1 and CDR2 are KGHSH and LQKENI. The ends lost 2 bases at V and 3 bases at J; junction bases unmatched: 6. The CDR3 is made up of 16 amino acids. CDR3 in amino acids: CASSPFSGRDYNEQFF. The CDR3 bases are TGTGCCAGCTCACCATTCTCCGGGAGGGACTACAATGAGCAGTTCTTC.

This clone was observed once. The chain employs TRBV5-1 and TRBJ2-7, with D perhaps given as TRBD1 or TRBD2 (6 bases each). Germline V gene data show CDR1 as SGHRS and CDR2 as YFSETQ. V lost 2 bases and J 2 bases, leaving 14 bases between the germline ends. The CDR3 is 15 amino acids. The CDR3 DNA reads TGCGCCAGCAGCTTATCTGCCGGGGGCCCCTACGAGCAGTACTTC. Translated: CASSLSAGGPYEQYF.

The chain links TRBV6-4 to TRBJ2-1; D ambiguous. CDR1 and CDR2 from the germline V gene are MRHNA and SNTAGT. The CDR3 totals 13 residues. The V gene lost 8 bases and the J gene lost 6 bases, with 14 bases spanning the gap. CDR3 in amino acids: CASSRSPVNEQFF. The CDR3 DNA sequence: TGTGCCAGCTCCCGGTCCCCTGTCAATGAGCAGTTCTTC.

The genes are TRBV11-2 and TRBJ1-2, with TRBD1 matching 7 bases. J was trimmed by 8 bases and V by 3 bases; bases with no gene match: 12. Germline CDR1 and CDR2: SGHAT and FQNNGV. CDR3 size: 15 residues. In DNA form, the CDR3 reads TGTGCCAGCAGCTTCCCATTTACAGGGGAGGGCGGCTACACCTTC. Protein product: CASSFPFTGEGGYTF.

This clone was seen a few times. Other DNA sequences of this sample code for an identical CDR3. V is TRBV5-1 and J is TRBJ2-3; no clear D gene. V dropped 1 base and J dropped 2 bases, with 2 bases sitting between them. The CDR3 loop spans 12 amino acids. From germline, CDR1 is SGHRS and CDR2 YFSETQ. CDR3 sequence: CASSLFTDTQYF. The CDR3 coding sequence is TGCGCCAGCAGCTTGTTCACAGATACGCAGTATTTT.

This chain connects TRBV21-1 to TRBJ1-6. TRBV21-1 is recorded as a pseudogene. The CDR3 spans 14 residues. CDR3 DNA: TGTGCCAGCAGCATGGGGGGCTGGGATTCACCCCTCCACTTT. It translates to CASSMGGWDSPLHF.

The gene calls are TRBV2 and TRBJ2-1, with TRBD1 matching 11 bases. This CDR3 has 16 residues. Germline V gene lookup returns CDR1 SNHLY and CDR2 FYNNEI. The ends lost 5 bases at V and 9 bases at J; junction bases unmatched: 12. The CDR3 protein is CASSKRLGQGALEQFF. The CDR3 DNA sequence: TGTGCCAGCAGTAAAAGGCTAGGACAGGGGGCTCTTGAGCAGTTCTTC.

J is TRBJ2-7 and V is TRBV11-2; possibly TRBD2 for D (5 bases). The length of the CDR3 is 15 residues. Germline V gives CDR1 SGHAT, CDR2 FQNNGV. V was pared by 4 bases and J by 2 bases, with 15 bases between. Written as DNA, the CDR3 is TGTGCCAGCAGCTCCGTGGCGGGTGGTGCCTACGAGCAGTACTTC. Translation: CASSSVAGGAYEQYF.

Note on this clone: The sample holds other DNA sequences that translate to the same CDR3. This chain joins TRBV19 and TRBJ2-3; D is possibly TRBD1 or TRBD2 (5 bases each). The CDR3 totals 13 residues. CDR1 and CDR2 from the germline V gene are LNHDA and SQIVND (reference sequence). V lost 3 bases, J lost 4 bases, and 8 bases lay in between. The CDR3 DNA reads TGTGCCAGTAGTATCGGGGCAGCAGATACGCAGTATTTT. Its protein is CASSIGAADTQYF.

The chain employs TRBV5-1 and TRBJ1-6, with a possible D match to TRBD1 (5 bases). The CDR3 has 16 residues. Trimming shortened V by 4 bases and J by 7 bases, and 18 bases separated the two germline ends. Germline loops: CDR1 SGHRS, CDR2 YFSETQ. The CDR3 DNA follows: TGCGCCAGCAGCCTGGGGACTTCCGGGGAGAATTCACCCCTCCACTTT. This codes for CASSLGTSGENSPLHF. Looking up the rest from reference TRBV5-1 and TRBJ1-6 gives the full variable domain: KAGVTQTPRYLIKTRGQQVTLSCSPISGHRSVSWYQQTPGQGLQFLFEYFSETQRNKGNFPGRFSGRQFSNSRSEMNVSTLELGDSALYLCASSLGTSGENSPLHFGNGTRLTVT.

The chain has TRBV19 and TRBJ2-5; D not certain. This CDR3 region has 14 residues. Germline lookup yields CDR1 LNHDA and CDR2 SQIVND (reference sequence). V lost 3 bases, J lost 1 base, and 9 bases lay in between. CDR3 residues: CASSILGFQETQYF. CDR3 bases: TGTGCCAGTAGTATTTTAGGGTTCCAAGAGACCCAGTACTTC.

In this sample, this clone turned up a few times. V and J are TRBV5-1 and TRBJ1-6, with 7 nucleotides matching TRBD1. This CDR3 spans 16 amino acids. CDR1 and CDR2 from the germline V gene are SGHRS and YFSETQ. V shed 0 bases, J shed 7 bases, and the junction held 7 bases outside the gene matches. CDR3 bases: TGCGCCAGCAGCTTGGAACAGACAGGGTCGAATTCACCCCTCCACTTT. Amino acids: CASSLEQTGSNSPLHF.

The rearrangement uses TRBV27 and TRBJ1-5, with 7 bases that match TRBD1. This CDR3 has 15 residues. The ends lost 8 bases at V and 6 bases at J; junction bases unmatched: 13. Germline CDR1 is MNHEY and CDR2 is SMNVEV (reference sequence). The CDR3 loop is CASAQTGLSGQPQHF. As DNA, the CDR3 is TGTGCCAGCGCCCAGACAGGGCTCAGCGGTCAGCCCCAGCATTTT.

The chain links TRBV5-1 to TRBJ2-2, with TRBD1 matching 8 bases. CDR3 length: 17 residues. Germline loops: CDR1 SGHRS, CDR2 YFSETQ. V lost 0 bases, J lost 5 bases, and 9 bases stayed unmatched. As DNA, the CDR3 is TGCGCCAGCAGCTTGGTCCTTGGACAGGGTAGGACCGGGGAGCTGTTTTTT. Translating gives CASSLVLGQGRTGELFF.

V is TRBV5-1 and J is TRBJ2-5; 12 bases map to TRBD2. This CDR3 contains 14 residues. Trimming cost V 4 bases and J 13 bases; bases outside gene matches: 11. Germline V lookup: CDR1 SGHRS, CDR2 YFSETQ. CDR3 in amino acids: CASSQLLAGGPAYF. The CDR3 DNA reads TGCGCCAGCAGCCAATTACTAGCGGGGGGTCCCGCGTACTTC.

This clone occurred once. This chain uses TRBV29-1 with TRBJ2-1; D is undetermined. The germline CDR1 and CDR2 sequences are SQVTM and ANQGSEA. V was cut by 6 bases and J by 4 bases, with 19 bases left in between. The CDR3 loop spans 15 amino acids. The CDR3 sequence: CSVGTDVNPYNEQFF. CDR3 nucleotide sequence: TGCAGCGTGGGTACGGACGTTAACCCTTACAATGAGCAGTTCTTC.

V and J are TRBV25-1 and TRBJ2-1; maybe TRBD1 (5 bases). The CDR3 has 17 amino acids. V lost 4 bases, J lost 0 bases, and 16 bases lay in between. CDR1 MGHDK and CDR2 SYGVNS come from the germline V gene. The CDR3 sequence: CASSATQGFGSYNEQFF. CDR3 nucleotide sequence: TGTGCCAGCAGTGCAACTCAGGGTTTCGGCTCCTACAATGAGCAGTTCTTC.

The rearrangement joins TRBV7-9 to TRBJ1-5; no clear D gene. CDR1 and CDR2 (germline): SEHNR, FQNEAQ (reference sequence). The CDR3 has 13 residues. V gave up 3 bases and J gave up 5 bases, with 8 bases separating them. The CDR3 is CASSFDGDQPQHF. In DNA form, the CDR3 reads TGTGCCAGCAGCTTTGATGGGGATCAGCCCCAGCATTTT.

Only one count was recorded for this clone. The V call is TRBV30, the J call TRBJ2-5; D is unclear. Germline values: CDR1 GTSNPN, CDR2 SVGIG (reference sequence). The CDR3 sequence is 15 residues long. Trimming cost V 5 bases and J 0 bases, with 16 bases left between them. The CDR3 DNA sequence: TGTGCCTGGGCAGTGAGGAGTTGGTACCAAGAGACCCAGTACTTC. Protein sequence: CAWAVRSWYQETQYF.

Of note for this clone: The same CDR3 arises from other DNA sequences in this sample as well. The CDR3 spells CASARDTEAFF. In DNA, the CDR3 is TGTGCCAGCGCCAGGGACACTGAAGCTTTCTTT. The chain links TRBV6-5 to TRBJ1-1, with TRBD1 as a possible D gene (5 bases). This CDR3 spans 11 amino acids. V lost 8 bases to trimming and J lost 3 bases, with 7 bases between them. Germline CDR1 and CDR2: MNHEY and SVGAGI.

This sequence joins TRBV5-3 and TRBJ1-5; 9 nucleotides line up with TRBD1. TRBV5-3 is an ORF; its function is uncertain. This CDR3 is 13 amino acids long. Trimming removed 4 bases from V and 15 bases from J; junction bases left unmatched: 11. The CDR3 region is CARSLGQGPAPHF. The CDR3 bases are TGTGCCAGAAGCCTAGGACAGGGGCCAGCTCCGCATTTT.

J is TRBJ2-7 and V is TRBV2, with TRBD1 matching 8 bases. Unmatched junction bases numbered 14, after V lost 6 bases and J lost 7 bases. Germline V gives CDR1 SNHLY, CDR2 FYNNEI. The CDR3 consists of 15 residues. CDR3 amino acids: CASSFLSRGPGEQYF. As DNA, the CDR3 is TGTGCCAGCAGCTTTTTGTCCAGGGGGCCGGGGGAGCAGTACTTC.

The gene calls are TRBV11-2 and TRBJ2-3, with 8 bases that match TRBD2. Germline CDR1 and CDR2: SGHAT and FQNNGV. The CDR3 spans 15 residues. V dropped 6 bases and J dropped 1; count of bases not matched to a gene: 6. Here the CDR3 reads CASSPGGAGTDTQYF. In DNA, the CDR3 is TGTGCCAGCAGTCCCGGGGGGGCCGGCACAGATACGCAGTATTTT.